These T cell receptor beta chains were read from a single sample in a study of beta chain features in type 1 diabetes. Method: immunoSEQ multiplex PCR; TCRdb's copy keeps in-frame clones and lacks some. Of under 850,000 clones in the sample, about an eighth were seen once. The sequenced material came from naive CD4+ T cells from blood. These receptors all come from a young man with type 1 diabetes. Each CDR3 is given with its conserved first and last residue. A D gene is named only where the DNA matches it firmly. The size field is filled for only some rows; it gives once, few, many or a size class.

v_gene	j_gene	abundance	d_gene	CDR3nt	CDR3aa
TRBV30	TRBJ2-2	-	TRBD1	TGTGCCTGGGGACAGGGAGCCTTAAACACCGGGGAGCTGTTTTTT	CAWGQGALNTGELFF
TRBV15	TRBJ1-2	few	-	TGTGCCACCAGCAGAGATCCTTCGGGGATTTGGGCCTATGGCTACACCTTC	CATSRDPSGIWAYGYTF
TRBV19	TRBJ2-7	-	-	TGTGCCAGTAGTCCCACCGGGTCCACCTACGAGCAGTACTTC	CASSPTGSTYEQYF
TRBV29-1	TRBJ2-7	-	-	TGCAGCGTTGCCCAAGGGTCCCCCTCCTACGAGCAGTACTTC	CSVAQGSPSYEQYF
TRBV19	TRBJ2-7	few	TRBD2	TGTGCCAGTAGTGATAGCGGGGGGTTCAACTACGAGCAGTACTTC	CASSDSGGFNYEQYF
TRBV11-3	TRBJ2-7	-	TRBD1	TGTGCCAGCAGCTTAGATCGGGACAGGGAGTACTTC	CASSLDRDREYF
TRBV5-6	TRBJ1-1	-	-	TGTGCCAGCAGCTTGGAGGGGTTAAACACTGAAGCTTTCTTT	CASSLEGLNTEAFF
TRBV6-1	TRBJ2-7	few	-	TGTGCCAGCTCACATCCGGGGGCCTCCGAGCAGTACTTC	CASSHPGASEQYF
TRBV15	TRBJ1-1	-	-	TGTGCCACCAGCGGGAGGAACACTGAAGCTTTCTTT	CATSGRNTEAFF
TRBV19	TRBJ1-2	few	-	TGTGCCAGTAGTTTAACAGGGACCAACTATGGCTACACCTTC	CASSLTGTNYGYTF
TRBV2	TRBJ1-2	-	-	TGTGCCAGCAGTGACTGGGGGGTACCTGGCTACACCTTC	CASSDWGVPGYTF
TRBV2	TRBJ1-2	-	-	TGTGCCAGCAGTGAGGGAGGTGGCTACACCTTC	CASSEGGGYTF
TRBV5-1	TRBJ2-7	-	-	TGCGCCAGCAGCTCGGACAGTCTAGCCGAGCAGTACTTC	CASSSDSLAEQYF
TRBV10-3	TRBJ2-3	-	TRBD2	TGTGCCATCATGAGGCGGGGGGACACAGATACGCAGTATTTT	CAIMRRGDTDTQYF
TRBV11-2	TRBJ1-2	-	-	TGTGCCAGCCGCGGAAGTGGATATGGCTACACCTTC	CASRGSGYGYTF
TRBV9	TRBJ2-2	-	-	TGTGCCAGCAGCGTAGGAGACAGCTACACCGGGGAGCTGTTTTTT	CASSVGDSYTGELFF
TRBV19	TRBJ1-6	few	TRBD1	TGTGCCAGTACTGGACAGGGGGAATCACCCCTCCACTTT	CASTGQGESPLHF
TRBV25-1	TRBJ1-1	-	TRBD1	TGTGCCAGCAGGGGAGATTTCTTCTGGACAGGGGAAGCTTTCTTT	CASRGDFFWTGEAFF
TRBV6-5	TRBJ2-5	-	TRBD2	TGTGCCAGCAGTCGAAACCCGGGACTACAAGAGACCCAGTACTTC	CASSRNPGLQETQYF
TRBV27	TRBJ2-1	few	-	TGTGCCAGCAGTCCTAAGGGAGACCGAGGGCCTAAGCAGTTCTTC	CASSPKGDRGPKQFF
TRBV30	TRBJ2-3	-	-	TGTGCCTGGAGTGGCTCTACAGATACGCAGTATTTT	CAWSGSTDTQYF
TRBV9	TRBJ2-1	few	-	TGTGCCAGCAGCGTGGTATGGGGCTCCTACAATGAGCAGTTCTTC	CASSVVWGSYNEQFF
TRBV4-2	TRBJ2-7	few	TRBD1	TGTGCCAGCAGCCAAGGGACAGGGCGGAACGAGCAGTACTTC	CASSQGTGRNEQYF
TRBV25-1	TRBJ1-2	-	-	TGTGCCAGCAGTGAGAGGGGATATGGCTACACCTTC	CASSERGYGYTF
TRBV30	TRBJ2-2	-	-	TGTGCCTGGCCGGGGCAGGGGAAGGCCGGGGAGCTGTTTTTT	CAWPGQGKAGELFF
TRBV30	TRBJ2-2	-	-	TGTGCCTGGACAGTACAGGGCACCGGGGAGCTGTTTTTT	CAWTVQGTGELFF
TRBV27	TRBJ2-5	-	-	TGTGCCAGCAGCCGAGGACAGAAAGAGACCCAGTACTTC	CASSRGQKETQYF
TRBV30	TRBJ1-1	-	-	TGTGCCTGGACTACATGGGGACTCACTGAAGCTTTCTTT	CAWTTWGLTEAFF
TRBV7-9	TRBJ1-5	few	-	TGTGCCAGCAGCTTACCGTCCGCTAATCAGCCCCAGCATTTT	CASSLPSANQPQHF
TRBV7-9	TRBJ1-4	few	-	TGTGCCAGCAGAAAGGCCCCCGCAGGGGAAAAACTGTTTTTT	CASRKAPAGEKLFF
TRBV28	TRBJ1-5	-	-	TGTGCCAGCATCTTAGGGGGGAAAGGACAGCCCCAGCATTTT	CASILGGKGQPQHF
TRBV6-6	TRBJ2-3	-	-	TGTGCCAGCGTACGGGCTAGCACAGATACGCAGTATTTT	CASVRASTDTQYF
TRBV29-1	TRBJ1-1	-	-	TGCAGCGTTGGGGGCAGGTTGAACACTGAAGCTTTCTTT	CSVGGRLNTEAFF
TRBV30	TRBJ1-1	-	-	TGTGCCTGGAGTTCTCCGGGCCGTGAAGCTTTCTTT	CAWSSPGREAFF
TRBV4-1	TRBJ2-3	-	TRBD2	TGCGCCAGCAGCCACTACCCTAGCGGGGGCACAGATACGCAGTATTTT	CASSHYPSGGTDTQYF
TRBV6-5	TRBJ1-5	-	-	TGTGCCAGCAGGGCCGGGGATGGAATTCAGCCCCAGCATTTT	CASRAGDGIQPQHF
TRBV19	TRBJ1-1	few	-	TGTGCCAGTAGTATCTTCACCCAGAGGGGCACTGAAGCTTTCTTT	CASSIFTQRGTEAFF
TRBV23-1	TRBJ2-3	many	TRBD1	TGCGCCAGCAGTCAATGGTATGCCGGGACAGACACAGATACGCAGTATTTT	CASSQWYAGTDTDTQYF
TRBV29-1	TRBJ1-5	-	TRBD1	TGCAGCGTGGGACAGGGGGGGCACCAGCCCCAGCATTTT	CSVGQGGHQPQHF
TRBV30	TRBJ1-6	few	-	TGTGCCTGGACCCCCTCGACCGGGGCACCCCTCCACTTT	CAWTPSTGAPLHF
TRBV5-1	TRBJ2-2	few	-	TGCGCCAGCAGCTTGTTCGTCGGGGAGCTGTTTTTT	CASSLFVGELFF
TRBV30	TRBJ1-5	-	-	TGTGCCTGGAGTTTTGACGATCCGGGGCCCCAGCATTTT	CAWSFDDPGPQHF
TRBV6-5	TRBJ2-7	few	-	TGTGCCAGCAGTCGCAACTACGAGCAGTACTTC	CASSRNYEQYF
TRBV9	TRBJ2-2	few	-	TGTGCCAGCAGCGTAGACACAGGGAGGACCGGGGAGCTGTTTTTT	CASSVDTGRTGELFF
TRBV5-1	TRBJ1-5	-	-	TGCGCCAGCAGCCCGGACATTCATCAGCCCCAGCATTTT	CASSPDIHQPQHF
TRBV7-9	TRBJ1-1	few	-	TGTGCCAGCAGCCCAAGACAGGAGAACACTGAAGCTTTCTTT	CASSPRQENTEAFF
TRBV29-1	TRBJ1-1	-	TRBD1	TGCAGCGTTGAAGCACCCCACAGGGGGGGACTGAACACTGAAGCTTTCTTT	CSVEAPHRGGLNTEAFF
TRBV28	TRBJ2-2	-	-	TGTGCCAGCAGTTTTTTTAGGGCCGGGGAGCTGTTTTTT	CASSFFRAGELFF
TRBV7-3	TRBJ2-7	few	TRBD1	TGTGCCAGCAGCTTCACCGGGACAGGGGTTTCTAGGAAGTACTTC	CASSFTGTGVSRKYF
TRBV2	TRBJ2-3	-	TRBD1	TGTGCCAGCAGAGGACAGGGCGGCACAGATACGCAGTATTTT	CASRGQGGTDTQYF
TRBV6-5	TRBJ2-1	-	-	TGTGCCAGCAGTTCCCTGGCGGGGGCAGACAATGAGCAGTTCTTC	CASSSLAGADNEQFF
TRBV30	TRBJ2-3	-	-	TGTGCCTGGAGTGGCGGGGTAGATACGCAGTATTTT	CAWSGGVDTQYF
TRBV29-1	TRBJ1-5	few	TRBD1	TGCAGCGCCAGCAGGGGGCCCCAGCAGCCCCAGCATTTT	CSASRGPQQPQHF
TRBV30	TRBJ1-5	-	-	TGTGCCTGGAGTGTAGGGGCCAATCAGCCCCAGCATTTT	CAWSVGANQPQHF
TRBV6-5	TRBJ2-3	-	-	TGTGCCAGCAGTTATCAGACCCGCCGAGATACGCAGTATTTT	CASSYQTRRDTQYF
TRBV28	TRBJ2-1	-	TRBD2	TGTGCCAGCAGTGCTCGGGGGGGGCTAAAGGAGCAGTTCTTC	CASSARGGLKEQFF
TRBV6-4	TRBJ1-2	-	-	TGTGCCAGCAGTGAGATGGGCAGCTATGGCTACACCTTC	CASSEMGSYGYTF
TRBV2	TRBJ1-6	few	-	TGTGCCAGCAGATCGGACACCGCGGTAGGCTCACCCCTCCACTTT	CASRSDTAVGSPLHF
TRBV5-1	TRBJ2-6	few	TRBD1	TGCGCCAGCAGCTCCGGGACAGGGAAAGGGGCCAACGTCCTGACTTTC	CASSSGTGKGANVLTF
TRBV25-1	TRBJ1-4	-	-	TGTGCCAGCAGTGAATGGGGCGGTGGGAGTGAAAAACTGTTTTTT	CASSEWGGGSEKLFF